This entry lists 7 T cell receptor beta chains sequenced from one sample in a study of shared clonotypes between healthy human individuals. Method: immunoSEQ multiplex PCR; TCRdb's copy keeps in-frame clones and lacks some. This table has about 190,000 clones, 65% to 80% appearing once. Material: memory CD4+ T cells sorted from blood. Noted subset: CD45RA-negative fraction. The source of these receptors is a man younger than 45 in good health.

This clone appeared a few times. The J gene is TRBJ2-5, the V gene TRBV2; unclear D gene. The germline gives CDR1 SNHLY, CDR2 FYNNEI. This CDR3 contains 13 residues. V gave up 5 bases and J gave up 5 bases, with 12 bases separating them. The CDR3, as DNA: TGTGCCAGCAGTAATATCGTGGGGGAGACCCAGTACTTC. Its protein is CASSNIVGETQYF. The full variable domain, in which reference TRBV2 and TRBJ2-5 provide the parts outside the CDR3, is EPEVTQTPSHQVTQMGQEVILRCVPISNHLYFYWYRQILGQKVEFLVSFYNNEISEKSEIFDDQFSVERPDGSNFTLKIRSTKLEDSAMYFCASSNIVGETQYFGPGTRLLVL.

Remarks on this clone: With a much larger clone just one base away, this may be a read error. Other DNA sequences from this sample encode an identical CDR3 as well. The gene calls are TRBV5-6 and TRBJ1-5, with D unclear. Between the trimmed V and J ends, which lost 0 bases and 5 bases, there was a span of 12 bases. The germline V gene encodes CDR1 SGHDT and CDR2 YYEEEE. This CDR3 comprises 15 residues. This CDR3 reads CASSLGQGPYQPQHF. DNA of the CDR3: TGTGCCAGCAGCTTGGGTCAAGGCCCTTATCAGCCCCAGCATTTT.

V is TRBV4-1 and J is TRBJ1-5, with 8 nucleotides matching TRBD1. V trimming: 2 bases; J trimming: 5 bases; junction bases outside the gene matches: 8. The CDR3 contains 16 residues. Germline V lookup: CDR1 MGHRA, CDR2 YSYEKL. In DNA, the CDR3 is TGCGCCAGCAGCCAAACCCCACAGGGGGTCCATCAGCCCCAGCATTTT. This sequence encodes CASSQTPQGVHQPQHF.

This chain uses TRBV28 with TRBJ2-7; TRBD2 agrees at 8 bases. Germline trimming cut 7 bases from V and 12 bases from J; bases unmatched to any gene: 11. The CDR3 sequence is 12 residues long. Germline CDR1 reads MDHEN; CDR2 reads SYDVKM. This CDR3 reads CASTSGGRELYF. The CDR3 DNA sequence: TGTGCCAGCACCTCGGGGGGGAGGGAATTGTACTTC. Complete variable domain (other parts from reference TRBV28 and TRBJ2-7): DVKVTQSSRYLVKRTGEKVFLECVQDMDHENMFWYRQDPGLGLRLIYFSYDVKMKEKGDIPEGYSVSREKKERFSLILESASTNQTSMYLCASTSGGRELYFGPGTRLTVT.

The CDR3 reads CASSSRQGGYTDTQYF. The CDR3 coding sequence is TGTGCCAGCAGTTCCAGACAGGGAGGTTATACAGATACGCAGTATTTT. The chain joins TRBV28 to TRBJ2-3; maybe TRBD1 (7 bases). V was cut by 4 bases and J by 3 bases, with 17 bases left in between. The CDR3 spans 16 residues. Germline-derived CDR1 and CDR2 are MDHEN and SYDVKM.

V and J are TRBV18 and TRBJ2-7; 7 positions match TRBD1. The germline gives CDR1 KGHSH, CDR2 LQKENI. The CDR3 sequence is 18 residues long. Germline trimming cut 3 bases from V and 0 bases from J; bases unmatched to any gene: 14. As DNA, the CDR3 is TGTGCCAGCTCACCTGAACTGAGGACAGGACCCAGCTCCTACGAGCAGTACTTC. This translates into CASSPELRTGPSSYEQYF. Full variable domain (rest looked up from reference TRBV18 and TRBJ2-7): NAGVMQNPRHLVRRRGQEARLRCSPMKGHSHVYWYRQLPEEGLKFMVYLQKENIIDESGMPKERFSAEFPKEGPSILRIQQVVRGDSAAYFCASSPELRTGPSSYEQYFGPGTRLTVT.

This chain joins TRBV4-1 and TRBJ1-5; unclear D gene. The CDR3 consists of 16 residues. V lost 0 bases, J lost 5 bases, and 14 bases lay in between. Germline CDR1 and CDR2: MGHRA and YSYEKL. The CDR3 region is CASSQDQRGSDQPQHF. The DNA for the CDR3 is TGCGCCAGCAGCCAAGATCAGAGAGGCAGCGATCAGCCCCAGCATTTT.